One T cell receptor beta chain is described in this entry. The antigen is unknown. Researchers used 5'RACE with constant-segment primers to make TCR alpha and TCR beta cDNA libraries that carry sample barcodes and UMIs. TCRdb called the 5' RACE reads again in MiXCR, with one record for every CDR3 protein. In the table there are a few hundred thousand distinct CDR3 sequences, roughly 15% of which are singletons. This sample is part of a study of T-cell memory formation after mild COVID-19. Overall study findings and caveats: CD4+ contracting clones lay mainly in CM and EM, CD8+ ones in EMRA. Second-wave clones reaching peak frequency on day 37 lacked confirmed SARS-CoV-2 specificity.

The sample was PBMCs or a T cell subset sorted from them (not recorded which). This receptor was taken from a man aged 18 to 29 who had mild COVID-19 (a few samples of this study predate the infection). Cell type and time point are not known.

As DNA, the CDR3 is TGTGCCAGCAGTTTGGTCGGGGATGAGGGCTACGAGCAGTACGTC. It specifies CASSLVGDEGYEQYV. This sequence joins TRBV27 and TRBJ2-7; TRBD2 might be the D (5 bases). The CDR3 extends over 15 amino acids. V lost 3 bases and J 3 bases, leaving 15 bases between the germline ends. The germline V gene has CDR1 MNHEY and CDR2 SMNVEV (reference sequence).